Listed here is a single T cell receptor beta chain. Its recognized antigen is unknown. No base quality values were provided; no much bigger clone lies one nucleotide off. What the time point label conveys for this sample: baseline before first vaccination. Samples from vaccinated people were obtained from the UK trials COV001 and COV002, which included a single-blind randomized controlled phase 2/3 trial of AZD1222 (ChAdOx1 nCoV-19) in healthy adults. For TCRbeta chain sequencing, PBMC samples from trial participants were taken at day 0 and at day 28 after the second dose. This record belongs to a study of T cell responses to AZD1222 COVID-19 vaccine (dated by TCRdb to the early 2020s). Context from the whole study: AZD1222 recipients given second doses at about 4 weeks or at about 12 weeks were pooled, since spike-specific TCR depth and breadth were not found to differ between the two schedules. A total of 230 or so trial participants underwent TCR sequencing, of whom about 210 received two doses of AZD1222 and about 25 received two doses of the MenACWY control vaccine. Trial participants were enrolled by age into 18-55, 56-69 and 70-plus year subgroups, with about 150, 27 and 61 TCR-sequenced participants respectively.

The CDR3 regions of human TCRbeta chains were subjected to immunosequencing. The study's own analysis went as follows. TCRs in the repertoires were matched against a reference library of SARS-CoV-2-specific TCRs that had been generated with the MIRA antigen-specificity platform. Breadth was defined as the fraction of unique TCRs that were SARS-CoV-2-associated. Depth was defined as the fraction of total T cells that were SARS-CoV-2-associated. Using the MIRA data, each spike-specific TCR was mapped to the spike region that the TCR reacts to and placed in a CD4 or CD8 class. Log10-transformed breadth and depth values were compared by one-way ANOVA with Sidak's multiple comparisons tests. The immuneACCESS repertoire file appears here via TCRdb, limited to in-frame rearrangements. These files lack a portion of the clones; in checked studies, under half of the deficit traces to unresolved V genes, and the cause of the others is not known. V, J and clone size reflect that table, while D and trimming were determined from the DNA. For this sample there are 130,000 to 150,000 clones; about nine tenths appear just once. The ten largest clones add up to roughly 1.8% of the sample.

What the study reported, not specific to this receptor: Participants were mostly white British and included more females than males, and it was suggested by the authors that clonal diversity may have been underestimated. The whole spike protein was spanned by vaccine-associated CD4 TCRs, and dominant responses were seen in regions 160-218 and 743-854. Only six AZD1222 recipients were SARS-CoV-2 seropositive at baseline, limiting conclusions about previously exposed vaccinees. Reportedly, almost half of the unique spike-specific TCRs recognized epitopes lying outside the regions that are mutated in the B.1.351 and B.1.1.7 variants. After two AZD1222 doses, spike-specific TCR breadth and depth were significantly higher than at day 0 and than in MenACWY recipients. The 56-69-year group was small, and its depth increase did not reach significance, likely because of low power. Because no day 14 peak-response samples were available, repertoires were characterized only after the peak T cell response.

Clipping removes 5 bases from V and 5 bases from J, with 5 as the unmatched junction base count. Its CDR3 holds 14 amino acids, cysteine through phenylalanine. Only the CDR3 DNA is retained, 42 bases long and in frame from the first base. The germline V gene sets CDR1 to MDHEN and CDR2 to SYDVKM. Sample: peripheral blood, taken on day 0 of AZD1222 vaccination. The source is an adult in good health. The chain joins TRBV28 to TRBJ1-1; TRBD1 matches 10 bases in the middle. The sequenced DNA is TGTGCCAGCAGTCCCGGGACAGGGGTAACTGAAGCTTTCTTT. The encoded protein is CASSPGTGVTEAFF. When the CDR3 is completed using the reference TRBV28 and TRBJ1-1 genes on either side, the full variable domain is DVKVTQSSRYLVKRTGEKVFLECVQDMDHENMFWYRQDPGLGLRLIYFSYDVKMKEKGDIPEGYSVSREKKERFSLILESASTNQTSMYLCASSPGTGVTEAFFGQGTRLTVV.